A selection of T cell receptor beta chains follows, all from one sample in a study of shared clonotypes between healthy human individuals. Some clones are missing from TCRdb's copy, which holds only in-frame ones; the method was immunoSEQ multiplex PCR. The sample lists 470,000 or so clones, around four fifths occurring once. Sequencing used PBMCs. All receptors come from a woman aged 40 to 50 in good health. Some clones in this sample may be carry-over from other donors' samples. The CDR3 runs from the conserved cysteine through the conserved F or W. A D gene is named only where the DNA matches it firmly. Expanded clones get a size class; other rows say once, few or many, or leave the size out.

>TRBV7-6|NA|TRBJ2-7|TRBD1
CASSPGWGRGQYEQYF
TGTGCCAGCAGCCCCGGGTGGGGCAGGGGGCAATACGAGCAGTACTTC
>TRBV7-2|NA|TRBJ2-7|NA
CASSLAGPGQGFNLQYF
TGTGCCAGCAGCTTAGCGGGACCGGGGCAGGGTTTTAATCTGCAGTACTTC
>TRBV5-5|NA|TRBJ2-2|TRBD2
CASSFDGRANTGELFF
TGTGCCAGCAGCTTTGACGGGAGGGCCAACACCGGGGAGCTGTTTTTT
>TRBV5-1|NA|TRBJ1-1|TRBD1
CASSWTGADTEAFF
TGCGCCAGCAGCTGGACAGGGGCGGACACTGAAGCTTTCTTT
>TRBV5-8|NA|TRBJ2-2|NA
CASSGFTENTGELFF
TGTGCCAGCTCGGGATTTACAGAGAACACCGGGGAGCTGTTTTTT
>TRBV5-1|NA|TRBJ1-3|NA
CASSPGRDPGNTIYF
TGCGCCAGCAGTCCGGGACGGGACCCTGGGAACACCATATATTTT
>TRBV9|NA|TRBJ2-6|NA
CASSRVTGANVLTF
TGTGCCAGCAGCAGAGTAACCGGGGCCAACGTCCTGACTTTC
>TRBV9|NA|TRBJ1-1|NA
CASSVQGDPEGPEAFF
TGTGCCAGCAGCGTACAGGGCGACCCCGAGGGCCCTGAAGCTTTCTTT
>TRBV4-1|NA|TRBJ2-7|NA
CASSPGGTYEQYF
TGCGCCAGCAGCCCCGGAGGAACCTACGAGCAGTACTTC
>TRBV7-9|few|TRBJ2-1|NA
CASSPDTGIYNEQFF
TGTGCCAGCAGCCCCGATACCGGGATCTACAATGAGCAGTTCTTC
>TRBV19|once|TRBJ2-1|TRBD2
CASSFGTSGTNEQFF
TGTGCCAGTAGTTTTGGGACTAGCGGGACGAATGAGCAGTTCTTC
>TRBV30|NA|TRBJ2-1|NA
CAWSVYGNEQFF
TGTGCCTGGAGTGTATATGGCAATGAGCAGTTCTTC
>TRBV5-4|NA|TRBJ2-7|NA
CASSPSGGSGSYEQYF
TGTGCCAGCAGCCCCTCCGGAGGGAGTGGCTCCTACGAGCAGTACTTC
>TRBV2|few|TRBJ1-5|TRBD1
CASRGTGNQPQHF
TGTGCCAGCAGGGGGACAGGCAATCAGCCCCAGCATTTT
>TRBV29-1|few|TRBJ1-1|TRBD1
CSSGDRNTEAFF
TGCAGCTCCGGGGACAGGAACACTGAAGCTTTCTTT
>TRBV2|NA|TRBJ1-5|NA
CASSVQVSNQPQHF
TGTGCCAGCAGTGTCCAGGTTAGCAATCAGCCCCAGCATTTT
>TRBV6-6|few|TRBJ2-7|TRBD1
CASKPDRSSYEQYF
TGTGCCAGCAAACCGGACAGGAGCTCCTACGAGCAGTACTTC
>TRBV19|NA|TRBJ2-2|TRBD1
CASSPQGAGELFF
TGTGCCAGTAGTCCACAGGGGGCCGGGGAGCTGTTTTTT
>TRBV6-1|NA|TRBJ1-5|TRBD1
CASSLDRWQPQHF
TGTGCCAGCAGTTTGGACAGGTGGCAGCCCCAGCATTTT
>TRBV6-5|many|TRBJ2-7|TRBD1
CASSYSGQGSYEQYF
TGTGCCAGCAGTTACTCCGGACAGGGTTCCTACGAGCAGTACTTC
>TRBV5-4|NA|TRBJ2-2|NA
CASSFSRLANTGELFF
TGTGCCAGCAGCTTTTCTAGACTAGCGAACACCGGGGAGCTGTTTTTT
>TRBV29-1|NA|TRBJ2-1|TRBD2
CSVELAGAPNEQFF
TGCAGCGTTGAACTAGCGGGAGCCCCGAATGAGCAGTTCTTC
>TRBV2|NA|TRBJ1-2|TRBD1
CASTTRIQGEHYTF
TGTGCCAGCACTACGAGGATACAGGGGGAACACTACACCTTC
>TRBV19|NA|TRBJ2-3|TRBD1
CATGTGHSTDTQYF
TGTGCCACCGGGACAGGCCATAGCACAGATACGCAGTATTTT
>TRBV7-2|NA|TRBJ2-3|NA
CASSLVGTRGDTQYF
TGTGCCAGCAGCTTAGTAGGGACCCGAGGGGATACGCAGTATTTT
>TRBV5-1|few|TRBJ1-2|NA
CASSLDRSNYGYTF
TGCGCCAGCAGCTTGGACAGGTCGAACTATGGCTACACCTTC
>TRBV7-2|NA|TRBJ2-7|NA
CASSLALPNYEQYF
TGTGCCAGCAGCTTAGCGTTGCCGAACTACGAGCAGTACTTC
>TRBV6-5|NA|TRBJ2-7|NA
CASSYGRRGGDYEQYF
TGTGCCAGCAGTTACGGCCGGAGAGGAGGAGACTACGAGCAGTACTTC
>TRBV13|NA|TRBJ1-4|NA
CASSFSRHPNEKLFF
TGTGCCAGCAGCTTTTCGAGACACCCTAATGAAAAACTGTTTTTT
>TRBV7-9|NA|TRBJ2-1|TRBD2
CAITSGSLSSSYNEQFF
TGTGCTATCACTAGCGGGAGTTTGAGTAGCTCCTACAATGAGCAGTTCTTC
>TRBV18|NA|TRBJ1-4|TRBD1
CASSPPQGEEKLFF
TGTGCCAGCTCACCACCCCAGGGGGAAGAAAAACTGTTTTTT
>TRBV2|NA|TRBJ1-5|TRBD1
CASMGQGNQPQHF
TGTGCCAGCATGGGACAGGGCAATCAGCCCCAGCATTTT
>TRBV29-1|NA|TRBJ2-5|NA
CSVGPGIQETQYF
TGCAGCGTAGGACCAGGGATACAAGAGACCCAGTACTTC
>TRBV21-1|NA|TRBJ1-1|NA
CASIPEGSMTEAFF
TGTGCCAGCATCCCAGAGGGGAGTATGACTGAAGCTTTCTTT
>TRBV10-2|few|TRBJ1-5|NA
CASSESWGPSNQPQHF
TGCGCCAGCAGTGAGTCGTGGGGGCCGAGCAATCAGCCCCAGCATTTT
>TRBV4-1|NA|TRBJ1-2|TRBD1
CASSPDRGGGYTF
TGCGCCAGCAGCCCAGACAGGGGTGGAGGCTACACCTTC
>TRBV7-3|NA|TRBJ1-2|TRBD1
CASSSNPPGTGRRSYTF
TGTGCCAGCAGCTCCAACCCACCCGGGACAGGGAGGAGAAGCTACACCTTC
>TRBV18|NA|TRBJ2-3|NA
CASSPPTDTQYF
TGTGCCAGCTCACCACCGACAGATACGCAGTATTTT
>TRBV29-1|NA|TRBJ2-7|TRBD1
CSVDPTGETYEQYF
TGCAGCGTTGACCCAACAGGGGAAACCTACGAGCAGTACTTC
>TRBV6-5|NA|TRBJ2-2|NA
CASSYTRSNTGELFF
TGTGCCAGCAGTTACACCCGGTCAAACACCGGGGAGCTGTTTTTT
>TRBV5-1|NA|TRBJ2-1|TRBD1
CASSLGQGANEQFF
TGCGCCAGCAGCTTGGGACAGGGGGCGAATGAGCAGTTCTTC
>TRBV2|NA|TRBJ1-5|NA
CASSEGAESNQPQHF
TGTGCCAGCAGTGAAGGGGCCGAAAGCAATCAGCCCCAGCATTTT
>TRBV5-1|NA|TRBJ2-3|TRBD2
CASSRLAGEVDTQYF
TGCGCCAGCAGCCGACTAGCGGGAGAGGTAGATACGCAGTATTTT
>TRBV7-9|NA|TRBJ2-1|NA
CASSPRDNNEQFF
TGTGCCAGCAGCCCTCGGGACAACAATGAGCAGTTCTTC
>TRBV14|once|TRBJ2-3|NA
CASSLGWAASPDTQYF
TGTGCCAGCAGCCTAGGATGGGCGGCGAGTCCAGATACGCAGTATTTT
>TRBV7-6|NA|TRBJ1-4|TRBD1
CASSLQTGEEKLFF
TGTGCCAGCAGCTTACAAACAGGGGAAGAAAAACTGTTTTTT
>TRBV7-9|NA|TRBJ2-5|TRBD2
CASSSFAGAQETQYF
TGTGCCAGCAGCTCTTTTGCGGGAGCCCAAGAGACCCAGTACTTC
>TRBV7-9|NA|TRBJ2-7|TRBD2
CASSTLAGSYSYEQYF
TGTGCCAGCAGCACCCTAGCGGGATCCTACTCCTACGAGCAGTACTTC
>TRBV19|few|TRBJ2-7|TRBD1
CASSITGTGPQEQYF
TGTGCCAGTAGTATCACCGGGACAGGGCCTCAAGAGCAGTACTTC
>TRBV19|NA|TRBJ1-5|NA
CASSPRVGQLSNQPQHF
TGTGCCAGTAGTCCAAGGGTCGGACAGCTTAGCAATCAGCCCCAGCATTTT
>TRBV7-2|NA|TRBJ2-5|NA
CASSLGLRRGETQYF
TGTGCCAGCAGCTTAGGGTTGAGGAGAGGAGAGACCCAGTACTTC
>TRBV30|NA|TRBJ2-2|NA
CAWSVTGADTGELFF
TGTGCCTGGAGTGTAACGGGGGCGGACACCGGGGAGCTGTTTTTT
>TRBV15|NA|TRBJ1-1|NA
CATSGREEAFF
TGTGCCACCAGCGGGAGGGAAGAAGCTTTCTTT
>TRBV27|NA|TRBJ2-7|TRBD2
CASRGTSLYEQYF
TGTGCCAGCAGAGGGACTAGTCTATACGAGCAGTACTTC
>TRBV5-4|NA|TRBJ2-1|NA
CASSLPGADNEQFF
TGTGCCAGCAGCTTGCCGGGAGCGGACAATGAGCAGTTCTTC